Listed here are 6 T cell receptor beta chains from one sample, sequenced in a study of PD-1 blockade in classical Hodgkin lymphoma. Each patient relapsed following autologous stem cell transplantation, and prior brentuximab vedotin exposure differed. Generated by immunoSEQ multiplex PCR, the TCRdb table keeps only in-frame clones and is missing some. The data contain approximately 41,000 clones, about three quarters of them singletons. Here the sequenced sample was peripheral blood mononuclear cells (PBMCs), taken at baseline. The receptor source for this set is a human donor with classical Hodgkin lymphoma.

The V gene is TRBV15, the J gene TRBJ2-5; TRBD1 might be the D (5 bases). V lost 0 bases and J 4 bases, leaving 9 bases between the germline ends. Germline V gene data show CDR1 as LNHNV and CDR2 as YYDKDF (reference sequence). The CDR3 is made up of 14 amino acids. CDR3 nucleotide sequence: TGTGCCACCAGCAGAGATAGGCAGGGAGAGACCCAGTACTTC. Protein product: CATSRDRQGETQYF.

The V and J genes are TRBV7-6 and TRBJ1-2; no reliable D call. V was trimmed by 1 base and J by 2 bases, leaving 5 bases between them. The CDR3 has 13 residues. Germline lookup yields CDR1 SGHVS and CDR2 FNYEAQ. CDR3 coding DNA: TGTGCCAGCAGCTTAGTACGGAACTATGGCTACACCTTC. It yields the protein CASSLVRNYGYTF.

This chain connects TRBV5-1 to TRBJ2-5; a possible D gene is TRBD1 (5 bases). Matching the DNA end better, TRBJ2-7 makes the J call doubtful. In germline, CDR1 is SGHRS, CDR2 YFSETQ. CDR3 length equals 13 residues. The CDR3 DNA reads TGCGCCAGCAGCCTGGACAACTCCTACGAGCAGTACTTC. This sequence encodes CASSLDNSYEQYF.

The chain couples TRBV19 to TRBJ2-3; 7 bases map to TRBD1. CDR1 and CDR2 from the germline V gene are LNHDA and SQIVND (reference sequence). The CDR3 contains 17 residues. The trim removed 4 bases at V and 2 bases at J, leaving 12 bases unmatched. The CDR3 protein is CASSTNRDRLYTDTQYF. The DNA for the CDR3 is TGTGCCAGTAGTACAAACCGGGACAGACTTTACACAGATACGCAGTATTTT.

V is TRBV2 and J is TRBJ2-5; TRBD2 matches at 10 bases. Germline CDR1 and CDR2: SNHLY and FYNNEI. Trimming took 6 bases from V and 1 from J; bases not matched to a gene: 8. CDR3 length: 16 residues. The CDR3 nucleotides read TGTGCCAGCAGAGACCGACTAGCGGGCGTCCAAGAGACCCAGTACTTC. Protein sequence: CASRDRLAGVQETQYF.

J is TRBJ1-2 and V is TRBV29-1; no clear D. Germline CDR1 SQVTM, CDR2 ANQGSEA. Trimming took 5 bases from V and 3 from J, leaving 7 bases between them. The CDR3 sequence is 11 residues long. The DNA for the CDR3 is TGCAGCGTTTTTGGTGACTATGGCTACACCTTC. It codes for CSVFGDYGYTF.